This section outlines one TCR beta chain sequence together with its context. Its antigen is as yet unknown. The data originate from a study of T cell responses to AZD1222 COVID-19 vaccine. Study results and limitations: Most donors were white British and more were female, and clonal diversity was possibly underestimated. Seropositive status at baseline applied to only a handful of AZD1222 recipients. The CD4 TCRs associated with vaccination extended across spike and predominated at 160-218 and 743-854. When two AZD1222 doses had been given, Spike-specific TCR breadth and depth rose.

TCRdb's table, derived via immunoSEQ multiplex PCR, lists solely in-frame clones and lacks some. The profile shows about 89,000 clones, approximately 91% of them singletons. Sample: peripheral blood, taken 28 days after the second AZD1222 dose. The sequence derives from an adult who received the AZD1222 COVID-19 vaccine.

The CDR3 spells CASSFRPGLNNSPLHF. CDR3 nucleotides: TGTGCCAGCAGCTTTCGGCCAGGGCTAAATAATTCACCCCTCCACTTT. This chain uses TRBV7-6 with TRBJ1-6; possible D gene TRBD1, 5 bases. The V gene lost 3 bases and the J gene lost 5 bases, with 14 bases spanning the gap. Per germline, CDR1 SGHVS and CDR2 FNYEAQ. CDR3 length: 16 residues.